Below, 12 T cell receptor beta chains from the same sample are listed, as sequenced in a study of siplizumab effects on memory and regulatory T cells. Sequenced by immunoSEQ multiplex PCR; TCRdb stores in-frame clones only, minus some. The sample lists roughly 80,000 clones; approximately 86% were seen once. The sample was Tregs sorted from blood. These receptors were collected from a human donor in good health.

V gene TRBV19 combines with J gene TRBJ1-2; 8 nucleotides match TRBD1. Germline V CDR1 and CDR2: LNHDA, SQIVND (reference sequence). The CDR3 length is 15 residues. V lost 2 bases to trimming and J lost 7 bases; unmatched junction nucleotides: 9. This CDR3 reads CASSISDRETGGYTF. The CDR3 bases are TGTGCCAGTAGTATATCGGACAGGGAGACGGGTGGCTACACCTTC.

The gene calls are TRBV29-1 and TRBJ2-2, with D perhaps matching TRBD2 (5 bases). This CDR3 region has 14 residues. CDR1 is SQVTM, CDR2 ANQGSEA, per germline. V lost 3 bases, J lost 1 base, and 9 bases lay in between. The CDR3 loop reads CSVDGKGNTGELFF. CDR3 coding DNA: TGCAGCGTTGACGGGAAGGGGAACACCGGGGAGCTGTTTTTT.

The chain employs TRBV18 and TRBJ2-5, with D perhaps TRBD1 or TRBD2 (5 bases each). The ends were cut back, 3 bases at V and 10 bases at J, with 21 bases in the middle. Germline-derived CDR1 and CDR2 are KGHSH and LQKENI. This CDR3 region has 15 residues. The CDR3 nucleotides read TGTGCCAGCTCACCGACCCGGGACGGTCAAGTGAGCCAGTACTTC. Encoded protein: CASSPTRDGQVSQYF.

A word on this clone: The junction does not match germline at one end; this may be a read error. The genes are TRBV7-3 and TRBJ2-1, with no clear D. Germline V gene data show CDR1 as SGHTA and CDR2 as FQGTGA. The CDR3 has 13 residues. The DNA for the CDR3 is TGTGCCGGCAGCTTATTAGGATACAATGAGCAGTTCTTC. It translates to CAGSLLGYNEQFF.

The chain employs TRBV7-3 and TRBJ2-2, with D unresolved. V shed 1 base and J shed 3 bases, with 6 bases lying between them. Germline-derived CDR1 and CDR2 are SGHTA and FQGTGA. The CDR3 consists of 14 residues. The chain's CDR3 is CASSLNWDTGELFF. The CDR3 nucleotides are TGTGCCAGCAGCTTAAATTGGGACACCGGGGAGCTGTTTTTT.

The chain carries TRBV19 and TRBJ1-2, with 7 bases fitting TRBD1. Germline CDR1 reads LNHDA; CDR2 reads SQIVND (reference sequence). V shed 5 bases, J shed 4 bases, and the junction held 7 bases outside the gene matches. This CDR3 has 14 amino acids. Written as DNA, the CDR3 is TGTGCCAGTAGTCTGCAGGGGGGGACCTATGGCTACACCTTC. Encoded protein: CASSLQGGTYGYTF.

The CDR3 DNA reads TGTGCCAGTAGGATACCGGGACAGGGGTTCTATGGCTACACCTTC. Its translation: CASRIPGQGFYGYTF. This chain links TRBV19 with TRBJ1-2; 10 bases align to TRBD1. Germline V gene lookup returns CDR1 LNHDA and CDR2 SQIVND (reference sequence). There are 15 residues in the CDR3. The V gene end was trimmed by 6 bases and the J gene end by 4 bases; junction bases not matched to a gene: 8.

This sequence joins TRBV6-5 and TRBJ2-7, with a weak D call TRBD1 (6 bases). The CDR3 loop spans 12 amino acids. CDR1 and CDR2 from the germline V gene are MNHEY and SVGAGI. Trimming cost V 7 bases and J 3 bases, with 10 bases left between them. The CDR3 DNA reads TGTGCCAGCACTGCAGGGGACTACGAGCAGTACTTC. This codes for CASTAGDYEQYF.

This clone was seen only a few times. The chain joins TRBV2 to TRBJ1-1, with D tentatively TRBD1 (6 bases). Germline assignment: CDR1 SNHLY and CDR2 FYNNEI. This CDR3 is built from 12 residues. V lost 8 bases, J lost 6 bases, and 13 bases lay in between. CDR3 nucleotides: TGTGCCAGCCACGAGGACAGATCTGAAGCTTTCTTT. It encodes CASHEDRSEAFF.

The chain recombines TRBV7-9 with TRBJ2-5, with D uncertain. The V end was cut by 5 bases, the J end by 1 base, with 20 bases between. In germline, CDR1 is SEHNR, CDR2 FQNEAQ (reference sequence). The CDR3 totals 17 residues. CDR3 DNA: TGTGCCAGCAGCCGGCTTTTAGTCAGCCGGAGCCAAGAGACCCAGTACTTC. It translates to CASSRLLVSRSQETQYF.

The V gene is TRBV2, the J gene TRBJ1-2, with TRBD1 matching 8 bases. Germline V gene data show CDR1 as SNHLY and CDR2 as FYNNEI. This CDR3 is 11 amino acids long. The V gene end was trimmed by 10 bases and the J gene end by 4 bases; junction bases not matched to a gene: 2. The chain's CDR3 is CATDRVYGYTF. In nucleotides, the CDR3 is TGTGCCACGGACAGGGTCTATGGCTACACCTTC.

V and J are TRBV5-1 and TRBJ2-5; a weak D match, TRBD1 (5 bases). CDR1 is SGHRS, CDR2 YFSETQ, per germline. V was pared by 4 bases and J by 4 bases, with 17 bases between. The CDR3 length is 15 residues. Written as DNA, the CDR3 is TGCGCCAGCAGCCAAGACCCGCAGGGATCAGAGACCCAGTACTTC. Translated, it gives CASSQDPQGSETQYF.